A selection of T cell receptor beta chains follows, all from one sample in a study of shared clonotypes between healthy human individuals. Method: immunoSEQ multiplex PCR; TCRdb's copy keeps in-frame clones and lacks some. The sample lists about 2 million clones; about 94% were seen once. Specimen: naive CD8+ T cells sorted from blood. Source of these receptors: a man younger than 35 in good health. Each CDR3 is given with its conserved first and last residue. D genes are given only for firm matches. For some rows the clone size is stated as once, few or many, or as a class when expanded; others skip it.

cdr3_nt: TGTGCCAGCAGCCCACCCACAGGGAACACAGATACGCAGTATTTT
cdr3_aa: CASSPPTGNTDTQYF
v_call: TRBV11-2
d_call: NA
clone_size: NA
j_call: TRBJ2-3

cdr3_nt: TGCGCCTGCAGGGGAACAGGCTCCCATGAGCCCCAGCATTTT
cdr3_aa: CACRGTGSHEPQHF
v_call: TRBV10-2
d_call: NA
clone_size: NA
j_call: TRBJ1-5

cdr3_nt: TGTGCCAGCAGTGAATATAGCGGGAACTACGAGCAGTACTTC
cdr3_aa: CASSEYSGNYEQYF
v_call: TRBV2
d_call: TRBD2
clone_size: NA
j_call: TRBJ2-7

cdr3_nt: TGTGCCAGCAATGAACAGGGAATAGGATCACCCCTCCACTTT
cdr3_aa: CASNEQGIGSPLHF
v_call: TRBV28
d_call: NA
clone_size: NA
j_call: TRBJ1-6

cdr3_nt: TGCGCCAGCAGCCAAGATGGGGGAGTTGAGCAGTTCTTC
cdr3_aa: CASSQDGGVEQFF
v_call: TRBV4-3
d_call: NA
clone_size: once
j_call: TRBJ2-1

cdr3_nt: TGTGCCAGCACCACAGCAGCAGTCGAGCAGTACTTC
cdr3_aa: CASTTAAVEQYF
v_call: TRBV7-9
d_call: NA
clone_size: NA
j_call: TRBJ2-7

cdr3_nt: TGTGCCAGCAGTTTAACGCCTAGCGGATACTACGAGCAGTACTTC
cdr3_aa: CASSLTPSGYYEQYF
v_call: TRBV27
d_call: TRBD2
clone_size: NA
j_call: TRBJ2-7

cdr3_nt: TGTGCCAGTAGTATCGGCAGGAGCTACGAGCAGTACTTC
cdr3_aa: CASSIGRSYEQYF
v_call: TRBV19
d_call: NA
clone_size: NA
j_call: TRBJ2-7

cdr3_nt: TGTGCCAGCAGTGGTAGCGGCAATGAGCAGTTCTTC
cdr3_aa: CASSGSGNEQFF
v_call: TRBV9
d_call: NA
clone_size: once
j_call: TRBJ2-1

cdr3_nt: TGTGCCAGCAGCCAAGGGGTCGGAGGTACCGGAGATGGCTACACCTTC
cdr3_aa: CASSQGVGGTGDGYTF
v_call: TRBV14
d_call: NA
clone_size: NA
j_call: TRBJ1-2

cdr3_nt: TGTGCCAGCAGCATCTCGGCGGGGTCTCACACAGATACGCAGTATTTT
cdr3_aa: CASSISAGSHTDTQYF
v_call: TRBV7-6
d_call: NA
clone_size: once
j_call: TRBJ2-3

cdr3_nt: TGTGCCAGCAGTTTAGGTAGCTACTACAATGAGCAGTTCTTC
cdr3_aa: CASSLGSYYNEQFF
v_call: TRBV28
d_call: NA
clone_size: NA
j_call: TRBJ2-1

cdr3_nt: TGTGCCAGCAGCTTGGCAGGGGGATACTTTGTCTACACCTTC
cdr3_aa: CASSLAGGYFVYTF
v_call: TRBV5-8
d_call: TRBD1
clone_size: NA
j_call: TRBJ1-2

cdr3_nt: TGTGCCTGCAGTCCCGGGACAGGGGGCGGTGGCTACACCTTC
cdr3_aa: CACSPGTGGGGYTF
v_call: TRBV30
d_call: TRBD1
clone_size: NA
j_call: TRBJ1-2

cdr3_nt: TGTGCCAGCATTCCCCAGGACAGGCCTTCCGACGAGCAGTACTTC
cdr3_aa: CASIPQDRPSDEQYF
v_call: TRBV6-6
d_call: TRBD1
clone_size: few
j_call: TRBJ2-7

cdr3_nt: TGTGCCAGCAGTTTAGGGCAGGCCTCCTACGAGCAGTACTTC
cdr3_aa: CASSLGQASYEQYF
v_call: TRBV27
d_call: NA
clone_size: NA
j_call: TRBJ2-7

cdr3_nt: TGTGCCAGCTGTTACGCGGGAGAACAGTACGAGCAGTACTTC
cdr3_aa: CASCYAGEQYEQYF
v_call: TRBV2
d_call: TRBD2
clone_size: NA
j_call: TRBJ2-7

cdr3_nt: TGCGCCAGCAGCCCCCTAGGCAACGAGCAGTACTTC
cdr3_aa: CASSPLGNEQYF
v_call: TRBV5-1
d_call: NA
clone_size: NA
j_call: TRBJ2-7

cdr3_nt: TGTGCCAGCAGCTATCTGGACAGGGGTGGCAATGAGCAGTTCTTC
cdr3_aa: CASSYLDRGGNEQFF
v_call: TRBV5-4
d_call: TRBD1
clone_size: NA
j_call: TRBJ2-1

cdr3_nt: TGTGCCAGCAGCGTCTCGGTAGGGCACGAGCAGTACTTC
cdr3_aa: CASSVSVGHEQYF
v_call: TRBV9
d_call: NA
clone_size: NA
j_call: TRBJ2-7

cdr3_nt: TGTGCCAGCAGCCCCGGAGGGTATAATTCACCCCTCCACTTT
cdr3_aa: CASSPGGYNSPLHF
v_call: TRBV7-6
d_call: NA
clone_size: few
j_call: TRBJ1-6

cdr3_nt: TGTGCCAGCAGTTACGGAAGAGACACTGAAGCTTTCTTT
cdr3_aa: CASSYGRDTEAFF
v_call: TRBV6-6
d_call: NA
clone_size: NA
j_call: TRBJ1-1

cdr3_nt: TGTGCCAGTAGTTGGGGCGGAAACACTGAAGCTTTCTTT
cdr3_aa: CASSWGGNTEAFF
v_call: TRBV19
d_call: NA
clone_size: NA
j_call: TRBJ1-1

cdr3_nt: TGTGCCAGCAGCTTAGAGGACGGGGACTATGGCTACACCTTC
cdr3_aa: CASSLEDGDYGYTF
v_call: TRBV11-2
d_call: NA
clone_size: NA
j_call: TRBJ1-2

cdr3_nt: TGTGCCAGCAGTGAAATTAGGGGGCCCTCCTACGAGCAGTACTTC
cdr3_aa: CASSEIRGPSYEQYF
v_call: TRBV6-1
d_call: TRBD1
clone_size: NA
j_call: TRBJ2-7

cdr3_nt: TGTGCCAGCAGCCGGACGCATTGGAGACAGGGGGCGCGGAACACTGAAGCTTTCTTT
cdr3_aa: CASSRTHWRQGARNTEAFF
v_call: TRBV5-6
d_call: TRBD1
clone_size: NA
j_call: TRBJ1-1

cdr3_nt: TGTGCCAGCAGCGTAGGGGTAGCGGGCGGCTATGAGCAGTTCTTC
cdr3_aa: CASSVGVAGGYEQFF
v_call: TRBV9
d_call: TRBD2
clone_size: NA
j_call: TRBJ2-1

cdr3_nt: TGTGCCAGCAGTTGGTTGGGACAATTACCCTCCGAGCAGTACTTC
cdr3_aa: CASSWLGQLPSEQYF
v_call: TRBV27
d_call: NA
clone_size: NA
j_call: TRBJ2-7

cdr3_nt: TGTGCCAGCAGTGTCTCTAGCGGGAGGATAACCTACGAGCAGTACTTC
cdr3_aa: CASSVSSGRITYEQYF
v_call: TRBV27
d_call: TRBD2
clone_size: NA
j_call: TRBJ2-7

cdr3_nt: TGTGCCAGTAGTATAGACCCCACAGGGGAGAACACTGAAGCTTTCTTT
cdr3_aa: CASSIDPTGENTEAFF
v_call: TRBV19
d_call: TRBD1
clone_size: NA
j_call: TRBJ1-1

cdr3_nt: TGTGCCAGCAGTTCCGGCGGATCCTACGAGCAGTACTTC
cdr3_aa: CASSSGGSYEQYF
v_call: TRBV28
d_call: NA
clone_size: once
j_call: TRBJ2-7

cdr3_nt: TGCAGCCTTAGACCACTAGGCAACTATGGCTACACCTTC
cdr3_aa: CSLRPLGNYGYTF
v_call: TRBV29-1
d_call: NA
clone_size: NA
j_call: TRBJ1-2

cdr3_nt: TGCGCCAGCAGCCAAGGCCCGGGGGGCTATGGCTACACCTTC
cdr3_aa: CASSQGPGGYGYTF
v_call: TRBV4-3
d_call: NA
clone_size: once
j_call: TRBJ1-2

cdr3_nt: TGTGCCAGCAGCTCCCCGGACTGGGCGTCCTCCGAGCAGTACTTC
cdr3_aa: CASSSPDWASSEQYF
v_call: TRBV7-9
d_call: NA
clone_size: NA
j_call: TRBJ2-7

cdr3_nt: TGCAGCGTTGTGGTCAGGGGGACAGATACGCAGTATTTT
cdr3_aa: CSVVVRGTDTQYF
v_call: TRBV29-1
d_call: TRBD1
clone_size: NA
j_call: TRBJ2-3

cdr3_nt: TGTGCCAGCAGTTCCGAAACAGGGAATCAGCCCCAGCATTTT
cdr3_aa: CASSSETGNQPQHF
v_call: TRBV6-6
d_call: NA
clone_size: NA
j_call: TRBJ1-5

cdr3_nt: TGTGCCAGCAGTGGGGAGGGGTGGCATGAGCAGTTCTTC
cdr3_aa: CASSGEGWHEQFF
v_call: TRBV2
d_call: TRBD2
clone_size: NA
j_call: TRBJ2-1

cdr3_nt: TGTGCCAGCAGCTTAGGGGTGCTCTCCTACGAGCAGTACTTC
cdr3_aa: CASSLGVLSYEQYF
v_call: TRBV7-8
d_call: NA
clone_size: once
j_call: TRBJ2-7

cdr3_nt: TGTGCCAGCAGTTTACAGACAGGGGGAGGCTACACCTTC
cdr3_aa: CASSLQTGGGYTF
v_call: TRBV27
d_call: TRBD1
clone_size: NA
j_call: TRBJ1-2

cdr3_nt: TGTGCCAGAAGCTCGGGACTCCCCGGAGATCGGCAAGAGACCCAGTACTTC
cdr3_aa: CARSSGLPGDRQETQYF
v_call: TRBV5-3
d_call: NA
clone_size: NA
j_call: TRBJ2-5

cdr3_nt: TGTGCCAGCAGTCCGTCCGACAATCAGCCCCAGCATTTT
cdr3_aa: CASSPSDNQPQHF
v_call: TRBV6-5
d_call: NA
clone_size: NA
j_call: TRBJ1-5

cdr3_nt: TGTGCCAGCAGTCCTATTCCGGGGGCCATTAGGCTCAATGAGCAGTTCTTC
cdr3_aa: CASSPIPGAIRLNEQFF
v_call: TRBV27
d_call: NA
clone_size: NA
j_call: TRBJ2-1